One and the same sample provided the 29 T cell receptor beta chains below, sequenced in a study of identical twins. TCRdb re-called the 5' RACE reads with MiXCR, one entry per CDR3 protein. The sample comprises some 1,700,000 distinct CDR3 sequences, about 32% of which are singletons, and under 0.35% rests with the top ten. Material: cord blood. The receptors stem from a newborn girl in good health.

This chain uses TRBV5-1 with TRBJ1-1, with unresolved D. The germline V gene encodes CDR1 SGHRS and CDR2 YFSETQ. The CDR3 consists of 13 residues. V was trimmed by 0 bases and J by 6 bases, leaving 9 bases between them. The CDR3 DNA reads TGCGCCAGCAGCTTGGGACCCCAGGCTGAAGCTTTCTTT. This translates into CASSLGPQAEAFF.

This clonotype was counted many times. The rearrangement links TRBV27 to TRBJ2-7; a weak D match, TRBD2 (5 bases). Deletions cut 6 bases from V and 3 bases from J, with 18 bases between. From germline, CDR1 is MNHEY and CDR2 SMNVEV (reference sequence). This CDR3 has 15 amino acids. The CDR3 DNA is TGTGCCAGCAGGGGGAGAAGGTGGGGTTTCTACGAGCAGTACTTC. Translation: CASRGRRWGFYEQYF.

This clonotype was counted many times. CDR3 coding DNA: TGCAGCGAGGTCAGACACGACAATGAGCAGTTCTTC. This translates into CSEVRHDNEQFF. The rearrangement uses TRBV29-1 and TRBJ2-1, with D uncertain. This CDR3 is 12 amino acids long. V was trimmed by 7 bases and J by 5 bases, leaving 12 bases between them. Germline loops: CDR1 SQVTM, CDR2 ANQGSEA.

The gene calls are TRBV20-1 and TRBJ2-3, with D possibly being TRBD2 (5 bases). The ends were cut back, 6 bases at V and 2 bases at J, with 9 bases in the middle. Germline V gene lookup returns CDR1 DFQATT and CDR2 SNEGSKA (reference sequence). This CDR3 region has 12 residues. CDR3 in DNA: TGCAGTGCGCTGGGAGCCACAGATACGCAGTATTTT. This codes for CSALGATDTQYF.

The chain couples TRBV4-1 to TRBJ2-2; D gene unclear. The CDR3 spans 16 residues. V dropped 4 bases and J dropped 1 base, with 13 bases sitting between them. From germline, CDR1 is MGHRA and CDR2 YSYEKL. CDR3 nucleotide sequence: TGCGCCAGCAGCCTTTGGGCAGGCGGGAACACCGGGGAGCTGTTTTTT. This encodes CASSLWAGGNTGELFF.

A few counts support this clonotype. This sequence joins TRBV5-1 and TRBJ1-5; D not certain. The germline V gene encodes CDR1 SGHRS and CDR2 YFSETQ. V was cut by 0 bases and J by 4 bases, with 11 bases left in between. This CDR3 is built from 15 residues. This CDR3 reads CASSLDAAPNQPQHF. CDR3 DNA: TGCGCCAGCAGCTTGGACGCAGCCCCTAATCAGCCCCAGCATTTT.

The gene calls are TRBV30 and TRBJ1-3; D uncertain. Germline CDR1 and CDR2: GTSNPN and SVGIG (reference sequence). Trimming took 2 bases from V and 0 from J, leaving 8 bases between them. CDR3 size: 14 residues. CDR3 sequence: CAWSYAGSGNTIYF. The CDR3 bases are TGTGCCTGGAGTTACGCAGGCTCTGGAAACACCATATATTTT. The whole variable domain, filled in from reference TRBV30 and TRBJ1-3, reads SQTIHQWPATLVQPVGSPLSLECTVEGTSNPNLYWYRQAAGRGLQLLFYSVGIGQISSEVPQNLSASRPQDRQFILSSKKLLLSDSGFYLCAWSYAGSGNTIYFGEGSWLTVV.

The V call is TRBV11-2, the J call TRBJ2-7; 13 nucleotides match TRBD2. CDR3 size: 16 residues. V shed 7 bases and J 4 bases; nucleotides not matched to a gene: 10. Per the germline V gene, CDR1 is SGHAT and CDR2 is FQNNGV. For the CDR3, the DNA is TGTGCCAGCAACCCCGGACTAGCGGGAGCAAGATACGAGCAGTACTTC. Translated: CASNPGLAGARYEQYF. The whole variable domain, filled in from reference TRBV11-2 and TRBJ2-7, reads EAGVAQSPRYKIIEKRQSVAFWCNPISGHATLYWYQQILGQGPKLLIQFQNNGVVDDSQLPKDRFSAERLKGVDSTLKIQPAKLEDSAVYLCASNPGLAGARYEQYFGPGTRLTVT.

J is TRBJ2-3 and V is TRBV15; the D gene is possibly TRBD2 (6 bases). Between the trimmed V and J ends, which lost 5 bases and 2 bases, there was a span of 20 bases. The germline gives CDR1 LNHNV, CDR2 YYDKDF (reference sequence). The length of the CDR3 is 17 residues. The CDR3 nucleotides are TGTGCCACCAGCCGCCTCAGGGAGGTGGGCCTCACAGATACGCAGTATTTT. Residues: CATSRLREVGLTDTQYF.

On this clonotype: The junction does not match germline at one end; this may be a read error. The chain joins TRBV10-3 to TRBJ2-1, with 10 bases identical to TRBD1. Looked up from germline, CDR1 is ENHRY and CDR2 is SYGVKD. This CDR3 comprises 14 residues. In nucleotides, the CDR3 is TGTGCCATCAGTGGGACAGGGGGGCACAATGAGCGGTTCTTC. Amino acid sequence: CAISGTGGHNERFF.

A word on this clonotype: This may be a read error, as it is one base from a much larger clone. The chain recombines TRBV6-2 or TRBV6-3 with TRBJ2-3; 10 nucleotides agree with TRBD2. The CDR3 consists of 16 residues. In germline, CDR1 is MNHEY, CDR2 SVGEGT. The CDR3 loop reads CTSSRGLATSTDTQYF. In nucleotides, the CDR3 is TGTACCAGCAGCCGGGGACTAGCGACCAGCACAGATACGCAGTATTTT.

The chain carries TRBV6-6 and TRBJ2-5, with D unresolved. Germline loops: CDR1 MNHNY, CDR2 SVGAGI (reference sequence). This CDR3 is built from 13 residues. Deletions cut 0 bases from V and 11 bases from J, with 13 bases between. CDR3 DNA: TGTGCCAGCAGTTACTCGATAGCCAATGAGCAGTACTTC. As protein: CASSYSIANEQYF.

The chain is built from TRBV20-1 and TRBJ2-3, with D possibly being TRBD1 or TRBD2 (5 bases each). V lost 7 bases, J lost 2 bases, and 16 bases lay in between. CDR3 length: 14 amino acids. The germline CDR1 and CDR2 sequences are DFQATT and SNEGSKA (reference sequence). CDR3 bases: TGCAGTGGATTCCGGGACGGACCCACAGATACGCAGTATTTT. Translating it yields CSGFRDGPTDTQYF.

This rearrangement joins TRBV20-1 to TRBJ2-4; the D gene is possibly TRBD2 (6 bases). The CDR3 contains 12 residues. From germline, CDR1 is DFQATT and CDR2 SNEGSKA (reference sequence). The V end lost 5 bases, the J end lost 6 bases, and 11 bases lay between the germline ends. The CDR3 spells CSAAQGGNIQYF. CDR3 in DNA: TGCAGTGCTGCTCAGGGAGGAAACATTCAGTACTTC.

This clonotype was counted between two and nine times. The V gene is TRBV20-1, the J gene TRBJ2-1; 10 bases fit TRBD2. V dropped 3 bases and J dropped 8; count of bases not matched to a gene: 10. The CDR3 is made up of 15 amino acids. The germline CDR1 and CDR2 sequences are DFQATT and SNEGSKA (reference sequence). The CDR3 protein is CSASTRTSGVYEQFF. The CDR3 DNA follows: TGCAGTGCTAGTACCCGGACTAGCGGCGTCTATGAGCAGTTCTTC.

This clonotype showed up just a few times. The chain combines TRBV5-1 with TRBJ2-1, with 10 bases fitting TRBD1. Germline loops: CDR1 SGHRS, CDR2 YFSETQ. The CDR3 sequence is 16 residues long. V dropped 1 base and J dropped 8; count of bases not matched to a gene: 9. CDR3: CASSLLGTGASDEQFF. In DNA, the CDR3 is TGCGCCAGCAGCTTGTTAGGGACAGGGGCCTCCGATGAGCAGTTCTTC.

The rearrangement links TRBV7-9 to TRBJ2-1; D is possibly TRBD2 (5 bases). CDR3 length: 15 residues. The V gene's germline CDR1 is SEHNR and CDR2 FQNEAQ (reference sequence). V lost 3 bases to trimming and J lost 8 bases, with 17 bases between them. CDR3 nucleotides: TGTGCCAGCAGCTTCCTTACGGGGATTAAGGATGAGCAGTTCTTC. This codes for CASSFLTGIKDEQFF. Complete variable domain (other parts from reference TRBV7-9 and TRBJ2-1): DTGVSQNPRHKITKRGQNVTFRCDPISEHNRLYWYRQTLGQGPEFLTYFQNEAQLEKSRLLSDRFSAERPKGSFSTLEIQRTEQGDSAMYLCASSFLTGIKDEQFFGPGTRLTVL.

Comments on this clonotype: At one end the junction does not follow the germline gene, possibly because of a read error. The chain combines TRBV12-3 or TRBV12-4 with TRBJ1-2; maybe TRBD1 (5 bases). CDR3 length equals 14 residues. CDR3 DNA: TGTGCCAGCAGTCGCGATCAGGGTAACTATGTCTACACCTTC. This translates into CASSRDQGNYVYTF.

On this clonotype: Sequence at one end of the junction differs from germline and may be a read error. The chain employs TRBV9 and TRBJ2-3; 10 bases are shared with TRBD2. The CDR3 has 15 amino acids. The germline V gene encodes CDR1 SGDLS and CDR2 YYNGEE. CDR3 amino acids: CASSELAGFTGTQYF. The CDR3 DNA reads as TGTGCCAGCAGCGAACTAGCGGGATTCACAGGTACGCAGTATTTT.

The table lists this clonotype with many counts. This rearrangement joins TRBV29-1 to TRBJ2-1; D is perhaps TRBD2 (5 bases). Trimming took 3 bases from V and 3 from J, leaving 9 bases between them. The germline V gene encodes CDR1 SQVTM and CDR2 ANQGSEA. The CDR3 is made up of 13 amino acids. The CDR3 loop is CSVDRRFYNEQFF. In DNA form, the CDR3 reads TGCAGCGTTGACAGGAGGTTCTACAATGAGCAGTTCTTC.

The J gene is TRBJ2-5, the V gene TRBV6-5; the match to TRBD2 covers 10 bases. Germline values: CDR1 MNHEY, CDR2 SVGAGI. There are 17 residues in the CDR3. Trimming at V came to 1 base and at J to 11 bases, leaving 16 bases not matched to a gene. The DNA of the CDR3 is TGTGCCAGCAGTTACTTATATCGGACTAGCGGCAACAATGAGCAGTACTTC. Amino acids: CASSYLYRTSGNNEQYF.

As to this clonotype: A much larger clone lies a single base off, so this may be a read error. The chain carries TRBV6-2 or TRBV6-3 and TRBJ2-4; D gene uncertain. CDR1 MNHEY and CDR2 SVGEGT come from the germline V gene. This CDR3 is 12 amino acids long. The V end was cut by 2 bases, the J end by 13 bases, with 12 bases between. Here the CDR3 reads CASSYAYYGQYF. The CDR3 DNA follows: TGTGCCAGCAGTTACGCCTACTACGGGCAGTACTTC.

V and J are TRBV6-2 or TRBV6-3 and TRBJ2-1; D is unclear. The ends were cut back, 11 bases at V and 2 bases at J, with 10 bases in the middle. CDR3 length: 12 amino acids. The germline CDR1 and CDR2 sequences are MNHEY and SVGEGT. The CDR3 DNA sequence: TGTGCCCCCCTATCCGCCTACAATGAGCAGTTCTTC. Residues: CAPLSAYNEQFF.

The J gene is TRBJ1-2, the V gene TRBV15; D is ambiguous. The CDR3 totals 12 residues. Deletions cut 5 bases from V and 5 bases from J, with 9 bases between. The V gene's germline CDR1 is LNHNV and CDR2 YYDKDF (reference sequence). This CDR3 is CATSGVGYGYTF. DNA for the CDR3: TGTGCCACCAGCGGAGTTGGGTATGGCTACACCTTC.

The chain recombines TRBV7-2 with TRBJ1-3, with 9 bases fitting TRBD1. Trimming removed 1 base from V and 2 bases from J; junction bases left unmatched: 6. Germline V gene sequence: CDR1 SGHTA, CDR2 FQGNSA. The CDR3 spans 17 residues. CDR3 protein: CASSLVGTGSAGNTIYF. CDR3 bases: TGTGCCAGCAGCTTAGTTGGGACAGGGTCAGCTGGAAACACCATATATTTT.

As to this clonotype: The junction differs from germline at one of its ends, possibly a read error. The chain has TRBV5-1 and TRBJ2-5, with 9 bases lining up with TRBD1. The CDR3 covers 14 residues. CDR1 is SGHRS and CDR2 is YFSETQ in the germline V gene. CDR3: CASSFRTGEETRYF. The CDR3 DNA is TGCGCCAGCAGCTTCAGGACAGGGGAAGAGACCCGGTACTTC. The complete variable domain, with remaining parts taken from reference TRBV5-1 and TRBJ2-5, reads KAGVTQTPRYLIKTRGQQVTLSCSPISGHRSVSWYQQTPGQGLQFLFEYFSETQRNKGNFPGRFSGRQFSNSRSEMNVSTLELGDSALYLCASSFRTGEETRYFGPGTRLLVL.

This clonotype was counted only a few times. The gene calls are TRBV7-9 and TRBJ1-1; D call uncertain. V was clipped by 1 base and J by 5 bases, with 8 bases between them. The CDR3 runs 13 residues. Germline assignment: CDR1 SEHNR and CDR2 FQNEAQ (reference sequence). Here the CDR3 reads CASSLDWRTEAFF. As DNA, the CDR3 is TGTGCCAGCAGCTTAGATTGGAGGACTGAAGCTTTCTTT.

The J gene is TRBJ2-5, the V gene TRBV4-2, with 9 positions matching TRBD2. Germline V gene sequence: CDR1 LGHNA, CDR2 YNFKEQ. The CDR3 runs 14 residues. With V trimmed by 4 bases and J by 11 bases, 11 bases remained unmatched. The DNA for the CDR3 is TGTGCCAGCAGCCCCACTAGCGGGCACAATGAGCAGTACTTC. It yields the protein CASSPTSGHNEQYF.

The gene calls are TRBV24-1 and TRBJ1-1; D not resolved. The germline gives CDR1 KGHDR, CDR2 SFDVKD. CDR3 length equals 12 residues. The V end lost 8 bases, the J end lost 1 base, and 7 bases lay between the germline ends. The CDR3 loop reads CATKDGNTEAFF. CDR3 sequence (DNA): TGTGCCACCAAGGACGGGAACACTGAAGCTTTCTTT.